Listed here are 23 T cell receptor beta chains from one sample, sequenced in a study of blood T cell repertoires in COVID-19. Here immunoSEQ multiplex PCR was the method, and the copy in TCRdb shows in-frame clones only, minus some. This sample has about 310,000 clones, with about 87% found just once. The sample consisted of PBMCs or T cells enriched from blood (not recorded which). The source of these receptors is a woman aged 18-29 years who had recovered from COVID-19.

The chain has TRBV6-5 and TRBJ2-7, with D uncertain. This CDR3 has 13 amino acids. Germline V gene data show CDR1 as MNHEY and CDR2 as SVGAGI. V was cut by 4 bases and J by 1 base, with 8 bases left in between. CDR3 in amino acids: CASSFYSSYEQYF. CDR3 DNA: TGTGCCAGCAGTTTTTACAGTTCCTACGAGCAGTACTTC.

The CDR3 nucleotides are TGTGCCAGTAGATTAATCGAGCTTTTCCTTATGAACACTGAAGCTTTCTTT. Protein: CASRLIELFLMNTEAFF. The genes are TRBV19 and TRBJ1-1, with D uncertain. The CDR3 extends over 17 amino acids. V lost 6 bases to trimming and J lost 0 bases, with 20 bases between them. The germline gives CDR1 LNHDA, CDR2 SQIVND (reference sequence).

This clone was recorded at least ten times. At one end, the junction sequence differs from germline, possibly due to a read error. The chain combines TRBV5-4 with TRBJ2-3, with 10 bases matching TRBD1. Germline CDR1 SGHNT, CDR2 YYREEE (reference sequence). The CDR3 has 15 residues. CDR3 region: CASRLDRGFTDTQYF. CDR3 in DNA: TGTGCCAGCAGGTTGGACAGGGGGTTCACAGATACGCAGTATTTT.

The rearrangement joins TRBV7-8 to TRBJ2-5; TRBD1 might be the D (8 bases). This CDR3 has 15 residues. The V and J ends lost 3 bases and 4 bases respectively, with 15 bases between them. The germline V gene encodes CDR1 SGHVS and CDR2 FQNEAQ. DNA for the CDR3: TGTGCCAGCAGCTTGGCCACAGGGGGGGGAGAGACCCAGTACTTC. It encodes CASSLATGGGETQYF. Filled out from reference TRBV7-8 and TRBJ2-5, the complete variable domain reads GAGVSQSPRYKVAKRGQDVALRCDPISGHVSLFWYQQALGQGPEFLTYFQNEAQLDKSGLPSDRFFAERPEGSVSTLKIQRTQQEDSAVYLCASSLATGGGETQYFGPGTRLLVL.

The V and J genes are TRBV5-1 and TRBJ1-2; D gene uncertain. Between the trimmed V and J ends, which lost 0 bases and 6 bases, there was a span of 12 bases. CDR1 SGHRS and CDR2 YFSETQ come from the germline V gene. The CDR3 covers 14 residues. The CDR3 DNA sequence: TGCGCCAGCAGCTTGGTGGTGGGAGACCATGGCTACACCTTC. Translated, it gives CASSLVVGDHGYTF.

V is TRBV7-2 and J is TRBJ2-1; a weak D match, TRBD1 (5 bases). This CDR3 region has 17 residues. V lost 5 bases and J 10 bases, leaving 27 bases between the germline ends. The germline V gene has CDR1 SGHTA and CDR2 FQGNSA. DNA of the CDR3: TGTGCCAGCAGCCTCCTATGGACCGCCGTAACAAGGGGAGAGCAGTTCTTC. This gives the protein CASSLLWTAVTRGEQFF.

The chain joins TRBV18 to TRBJ1-2, with a possible D match to TRBD1 (6 bases). Trimming shortened V by 3 bases and J by 4 bases, and 15 bases separated the two germline ends. This CDR3 has 15 amino acids. The germline V gene has CDR1 KGHSH and CDR2 LQKENI. The CDR3 nucleotides are TGTGCCAGCTCACCTGCTACAGGGATGGGCTATGGCTACACCTTC. Residues: CASSPATGMGYGYTF.

This chain connects TRBV5-1 to TRBJ2-1; D gene ambiguous. CDR3 length equals 14 residues. Trimming took off 0 bases at V and 5 bases at J, with 9 bases between the two ends. The germline CDR1 and CDR2 sequences are SGHRS and YFSETQ. CDR3 sequence: CASSLAQIHNEQFF. Here the CDR3 DNA reads TGCGCCAGCAGCTTGGCGCAGATACACAATGAGCAGTTCTTC.

The V and J genes are TRBV4-2 and TRBJ2-7, with 10 bases that match TRBD1. The CDR3 runs 17 residues. Germline CDR1 and CDR2: LGHNA and YNFKEQ. V lost 4 bases and J lost 1; bases outside the gene matches: 10. CDR3 in amino acids: CASSRRGGGQGSYEQYF. As DNA, the CDR3 is TGTGCCAGCAGCCGCCGGGGTGGGGGACAGGGGTCCTACGAGCAGTACTTC.

This clone occurred a few times. The chain combines TRBV6-5 with TRBJ1-1; no definite D call. This CDR3 region has 15 residues. The germline V gene encodes CDR1 MNHEY and CDR2 SVGAGI. Trimming left V 2 bases short and J 1 base short, with 11 bases between. DNA for the CDR3: TGTGCCAGCAGTTACACCGGTTCAGGGAACACTGAAGCTTTCTTT. Protein sequence: CASSYTGSGNTEAFF.

The CDR3 DNA is TGTGCTAGTGGTTTGCCGGCCGGGGAGCTGTTTTTT. Protein: CASGLPAGELFF. The chain uses TRBV12-5 and TRBJ2-2; D not certain. V was shortened by 2 bases and J by 6 bases, with 4 bases between the two germline ends. Germline-derived CDR1 and CDR2 are LGHNT and FRNRAP. The CDR3 is 12 amino acids.

This clone was detected only once. This chain links TRBV15 with TRBJ2-3; 7 nucleotides agree with TRBD1. There are 21 residues in the CDR3. Germline trimming cut 5 bases from V and 1 base from J; bases unmatched to any gene: 24. Germline CDR1 is LNHNV and CDR2 is YYDKDF (reference sequence). Here the CDR3 DNA reads TGTGCCACCAGCCCTGAGGATGTAGCGACAGGGTATGCCTTGGGCACAGATACGCAGTATTTT. Protein sequence: CATSPEDVATGYALGTDTQYF.

The CDR3 loop reads CASSWQGNYEQYF. Here the CDR3 DNA reads TGTGCCAGCAGTTGGCAGGGGAACTACGAGCAGTACTTC. This chain connects TRBV28 to TRBJ2-7; D perhaps matches TRBD1 (6 bases). V was shortened by 4 bases and J by 3 bases, with 10 bases between the two germline ends. CDR1 and CDR2 from the germline V gene are MDHEN and SYDVKM. This CDR3 region has 13 residues. Full variable domain (rest looked up from reference TRBV28 and TRBJ2-7): DVKVTQSSRYLVKRTGEKVFLECVQDMDHENMFWYRQDPGLGLRLIYFSYDVKMKEKGDIPEGYSVSREKKERFSLILESASTNQTSMYLCASSWQGNYEQYFGPGTRLTVT.

The gene calls are TRBV5-8 and TRBJ2-2, with D perhaps matching TRBD1 (5 bases). CDR3 length equals 14 residues. Trimming removed 2 bases at V and 1 base at J, with 6 bases between. Germline V gene sequence: CDR1 SGHTS, CDR2 YDEGEE. The CDR3 DNA follows: TGTGCCAGCAGCTTTGGACAGAACACCGGGGAGCTGTTTTTT. Its protein product is CASSFGQNTGELFF.

The rearrangement links TRBV25-1 to TRBJ2-7; 11 nucleotides align to TRBD2. The CDR3 runs 16 residues. Looked up from germline, CDR1 is MGHDK and CDR2 is SYGVNS. The V and J ends lost 3 bases and 4 bases, in that order; junction bases with no gene match: 8. The CDR3 DNA reads as TGTGCCAGCAGTGACCCACTAGCGGGAGAGGTTTACGAGCAGTACTTC. It is translated as CASSDPLAGEVYEQYF.

This chain links TRBV6-5 with TRBJ1-1; tentative D call: TRBD1 (5 bases). Germline loops: CDR1 MNHEY, CDR2 SVGAGI. V lost 8 bases to trimming and J lost 3 bases, with 19 bases between them. The CDR3 consists of 15 residues. The CDR3 loop is CASRPWGVGDTEAFF. The CDR3 nucleotides read TGTGCCAGCCGCCCGTGGGGCGTTGGAGACACTGAAGCTTTCTTT.

The chain carries TRBV25-1 and TRBJ2-1, with TRBD1 identical over 7 bases. Germline CDR1 MGHDK, CDR2 SYGVNS. The CDR3 sequence is 12 residues long. After removal of 8 bases from V and 3 bases from J, the junction contained 1 base not matched to a gene. In nucleotides, the CDR3 is TGTGCCAGCTGGACAGGCTACAATGAGCAGTTCTTC. The encoded protein is CASWTGYNEQFF.

J is TRBJ1-4 and V is TRBV7-9, with TRBD1 as a possible D gene (6 bases). The CDR3 runs to 14 residues. Germline loops: CDR1 SEHNR, CDR2 FQNEAQ (reference sequence). V gave up 5 bases and J gave up 5 bases, with 12 bases separating them. CDR3 DNA sequence: TGTGCCAGCAGCCAGGGGCACTCAAATGAAAAACTGTTTTTT. Its protein product is CASSQGHSNEKLFF.

The chain is built from TRBV19 and TRBJ2-7, with TRBD1 matching over 7 bases. From germline, CDR1 is LNHDA and CDR2 SQIVND (reference sequence). V was clipped by 11 bases and J by 3 bases; unmatched bases: 10. The CDR3 has 13 residues. CDR3 sequence: CASFPGQNYEQYF. The CDR3 nucleotides are TGTGCCTCTTTTCCGGGACAGAACTACGAGCAGTACTTC.

The chain carries TRBV7-2 and TRBJ1-5; D may be TRBD1 (5 bases). V was clipped by 5 bases and J by 0 bases, with 8 bases between them. Germline CDR1 SGHTA, CDR2 FQGNSA. The CDR3 extends over 14 amino acids. The CDR3 DNA reads TGTGCCAGCAGCGACAGTTATAGCAATCAGCCCCAGCATTTT. Encoded protein: CASSDSYSNQPQHF.

This rearrangement joins TRBV5-1 to TRBJ2-7, with 11 positions matching TRBD2. V shed 2 bases, J shed 5 bases, and the junction held 12 bases outside the gene matches. Germline V gene lookup returns CDR1 SGHRS and CDR2 YFSETQ. The CDR3 length is 17 residues. The CDR3 loop is CASSFASGGTPYDEQYF. The CDR3 DNA reads as TGCGCCAGCAGCTTCGCTAGCGGGGGGACACCCTACGACGAGCAGTACTTC.

This clone is a singleton in its sample. The chain uses TRBV28 and TRBJ1-3; D gene ambiguous. From germline, CDR1 is MDHEN and CDR2 SYDVKM. The CDR3 has 16 residues. Deletions cut 2 bases from V and 2 bases from J, with 13 bases between. The CDR3 reads CASSLAGMSAGNTIYF. The CDR3 nucleotides are TGTGCCAGCAGTTTAGCGGGTATGTCGGCTGGAAACACCATATATTTT.

The V call is TRBV6-5, the J call TRBJ2-3; TRBD1 aligns across 8 bases. CDR1 and CDR2 (germline): MNHEY, SVGAGI. The junction had 5 bases not matched to a gene; V was cut back by 2 bases and J by 4 bases. The CDR3 is 15 amino acids. The CDR3: CASSYADRAADTQYF. The CDR3 nucleotides are TGTGCCAGCAGTTACGCGGACAGGGCAGCAGATACGCAGTATTTT.